This entry is about one T cell receptor (beta chain). This CDR3 spans 15 amino acids. Looked up from germline, CDR1 is SGHVS and CDR2 is FQNEAQ. V dropped 5 bases and J dropped 8; count of bases not matched to a gene: 6. These data come from a study of blood T cell repertoires in COVID-19. Overall study context: Spain, Italy and the United States supplied samples that represented acute and convalescent COVID-19. T cells, B-cell-depleted T cells, or PBMCs supplied cDNA or gDNA.

The authors' processing: Amplified reference gene primers provided the basis for estimating nucleated cell counts. The table came from immunoSEQ multiplex PCR; TCRdb's copy has only in-frame clones and leaves some out. V, J and clone size are those of that table, while D and trimming were read from the DNA. The table shows tens of thousands of clones, with under 90% occurring only once. The sequencing sample was made of peripheral blood. J is TRBJ2-1 and V is TRBV7-8; 13 nucleotides match TRBD2. The receptor was derived from a woman between 65 and 79 years old with acute or convalescent COVID-19. CDR3 amino acids: CASSGLAGEVDEQFF. Here the CDR3 DNA reads TGTGCCAGCAGCGGACTAGCGGGAGAAGTAGATGAGCAGTTCTTC.